Listed here is a single TCR beta chain. PCR was run on genomic DNA. A primer set of 30 forward and 13 reverse primers amplified the CDR3. TCRdb reprocessed the multiplex PCR reads via MiXCR and lists one record per CDR3 protein. The sample contains fewer than 300,000 distinct CDR3 sequences, around 47% of which appear only once. CDR3 length: 13 residues. CDR1 is DFQATT, CDR2 SNEGSKA, per germline (reference sequence). V was pared by 4 bases and J by 4 bases, with 11 bases between. This sample was included in a study of type 1 and type 2 diabetes patients. Study details: The whole study generated approximately 19 million paired-end reads.

V usage is TRBV20-1 and J usage is TRBJ2-1, with a tentative D call TRBD2 (5 bases). The sequence was collected from a man younger than 35 with type 2 diabetes. Sequencing input: peripheral blood mononuclear cells (PBMCs). Written as DNA, the CDR3 is TGCAGTGCTACACACAGCGGATACAATGAGCAGTTCTTC. Its translation is CSATHSGYNEQFF.